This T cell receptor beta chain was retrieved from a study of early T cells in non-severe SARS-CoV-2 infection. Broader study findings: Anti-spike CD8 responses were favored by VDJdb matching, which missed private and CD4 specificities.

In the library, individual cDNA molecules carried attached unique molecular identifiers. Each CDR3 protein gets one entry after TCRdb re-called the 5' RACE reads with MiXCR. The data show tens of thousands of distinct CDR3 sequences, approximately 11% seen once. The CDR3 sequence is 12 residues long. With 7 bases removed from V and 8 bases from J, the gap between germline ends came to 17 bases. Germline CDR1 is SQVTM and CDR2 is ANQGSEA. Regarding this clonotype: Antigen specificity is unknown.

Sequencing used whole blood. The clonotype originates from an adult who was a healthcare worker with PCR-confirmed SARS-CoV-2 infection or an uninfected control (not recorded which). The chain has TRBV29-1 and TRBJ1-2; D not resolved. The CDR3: CSAETRLRGYTF. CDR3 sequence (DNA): TGCAGCGCTGAGACGAGGTTGAGAGGCTACACCTTC. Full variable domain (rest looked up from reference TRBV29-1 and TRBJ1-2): SAVISQKPSRDICQRGTSLTIQCQVDSQVTMMFWYRQQPGQSLTLIATANQGSEATYESGFVIDKFPISRPNLTFSTLTVSNMSPEDSSIYLCSAETRLRGYTFGSGTRLTVV.